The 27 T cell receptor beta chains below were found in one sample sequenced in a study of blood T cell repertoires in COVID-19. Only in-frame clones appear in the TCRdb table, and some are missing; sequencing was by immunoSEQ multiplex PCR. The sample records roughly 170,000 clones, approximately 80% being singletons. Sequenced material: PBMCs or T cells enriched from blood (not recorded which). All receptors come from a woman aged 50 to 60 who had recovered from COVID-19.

CDR3 coding DNA: TGCGCCAGCAGAGTTACCGGGACTAGCGGGTACTACAATGAGCAGTTCTTC. As protein: CASRVTGTSGYYNEQFF. The gene calls are TRBV5-1 and TRBJ2-1, with 12 bases aligning to TRBD2. Per germline, CDR1 SGHRS and CDR2 YFSETQ. With 5 bases clipped from V and 3 bases from J, the junction kept 9 bases outside the gene matches. This CDR3 region has 17 residues.

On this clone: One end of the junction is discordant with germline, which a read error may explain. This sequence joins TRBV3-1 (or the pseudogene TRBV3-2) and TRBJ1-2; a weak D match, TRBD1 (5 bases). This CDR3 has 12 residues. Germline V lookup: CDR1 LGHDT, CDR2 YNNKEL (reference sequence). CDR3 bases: TGTGCCAGCAGCCAGGGACTCCTACGAGAGAGCTTC. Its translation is CASSQGLLRESF.

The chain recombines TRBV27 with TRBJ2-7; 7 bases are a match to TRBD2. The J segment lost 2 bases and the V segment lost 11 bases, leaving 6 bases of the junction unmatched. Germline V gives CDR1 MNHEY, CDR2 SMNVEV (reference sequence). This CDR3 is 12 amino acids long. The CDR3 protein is CAGVAGPYEQYF. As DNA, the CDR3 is TGTGCCGGGGTAGCGGGCCCCTACGAGCAGTACTTC.

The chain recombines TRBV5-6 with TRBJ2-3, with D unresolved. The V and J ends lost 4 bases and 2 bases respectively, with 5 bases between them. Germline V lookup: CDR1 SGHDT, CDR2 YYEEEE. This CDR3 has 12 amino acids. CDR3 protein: CASSLITDTQYF. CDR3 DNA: TGTGCCAGCAGCCTAATCACAGATACGCAGTATTTT.

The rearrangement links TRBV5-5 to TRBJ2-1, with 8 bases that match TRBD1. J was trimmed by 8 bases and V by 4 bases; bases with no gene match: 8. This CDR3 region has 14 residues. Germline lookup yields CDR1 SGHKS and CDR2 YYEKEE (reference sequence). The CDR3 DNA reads TGTGCCAGCAGCCGAGACAGGGGTTCTGATGAGCAGTTCTTC. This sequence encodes CASSRDRGSDEQFF.

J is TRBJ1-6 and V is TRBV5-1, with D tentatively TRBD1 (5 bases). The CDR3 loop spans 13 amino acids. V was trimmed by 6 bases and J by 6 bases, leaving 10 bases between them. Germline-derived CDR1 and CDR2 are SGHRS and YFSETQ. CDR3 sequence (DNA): TGCGCCAGCAACTCAGGGTCTAATTCACCCCTCCACTTT. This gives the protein CASNSGSNSPLHF. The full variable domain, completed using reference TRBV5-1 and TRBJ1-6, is KAGVTQTPRYLIKTRGQQVTLSCSPISGHRSVSWYQQTPGQGLQFLFEYFSETQRNKGNFPGRFSGRQFSNSRSEMNVSTLELGDSALYLCASNSGSNSPLHFGNGTRLTVT.

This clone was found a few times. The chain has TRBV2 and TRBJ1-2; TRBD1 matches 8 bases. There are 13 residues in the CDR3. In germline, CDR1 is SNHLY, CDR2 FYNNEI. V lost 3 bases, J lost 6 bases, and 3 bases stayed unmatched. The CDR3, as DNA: TGTGCCAGCAGTGAGGGACAGGCGGATGGCTACACCTTC. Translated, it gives CASSEGQADGYTF.

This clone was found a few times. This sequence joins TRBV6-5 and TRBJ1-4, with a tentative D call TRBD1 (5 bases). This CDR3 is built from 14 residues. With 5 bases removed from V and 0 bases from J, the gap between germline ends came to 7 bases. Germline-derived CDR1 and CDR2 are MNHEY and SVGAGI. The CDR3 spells CASSTGATNEKLFF. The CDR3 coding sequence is TGTGCCAGCAGTACAGGAGCAACTAATGAAAAACTGTTTTTT.

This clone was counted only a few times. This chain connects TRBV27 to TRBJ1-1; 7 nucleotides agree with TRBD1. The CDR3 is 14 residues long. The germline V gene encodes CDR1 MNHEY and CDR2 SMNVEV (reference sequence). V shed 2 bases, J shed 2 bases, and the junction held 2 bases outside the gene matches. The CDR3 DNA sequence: TGTGCCAGCAGTTTAAACAGGGGCAACACTGAAGCTTTCTTT. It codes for CASSLNRGNTEAFF.

The CDR3: CASSLGGNGETQYF. As DNA, the CDR3 is TGTGCCAGCAGTCTGGGAGGGAACGGAGAGACCCAGTACTTC. The chain couples TRBV28 to TRBJ2-5; TRBD2 agrees at 7 bases. J gave up 4 bases and V 5 bases, and 7 bases lay outside the gene matches. Germline V lookup: CDR1 MDHEN, CDR2 SYDVKM. CDR3 size: 14 residues.

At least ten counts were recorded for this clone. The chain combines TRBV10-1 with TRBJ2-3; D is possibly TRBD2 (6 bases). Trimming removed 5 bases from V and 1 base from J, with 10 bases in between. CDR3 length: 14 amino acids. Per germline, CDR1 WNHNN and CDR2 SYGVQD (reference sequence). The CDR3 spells CASSTGDGTDTQYF. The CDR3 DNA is TGCGCCAGCAGTACGGGAGACGGCACAGATACGCAGTATTTT.

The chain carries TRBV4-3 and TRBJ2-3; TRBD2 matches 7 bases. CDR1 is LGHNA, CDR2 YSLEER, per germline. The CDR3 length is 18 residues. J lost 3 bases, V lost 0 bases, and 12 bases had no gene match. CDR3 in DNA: TGCGCCAGCAGCCAAGATAAGGCGGGAGTGGAGGGGACAGATACGCAGTATTTT. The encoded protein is CASSQDKAGVEGTDTQYF.

CDR3 region: CASSLSPGTGRANYGYTF. The CDR3 DNA reads as TGTGCCAGCAGTTTAAGTCCCGGGACAGGGCGGGCTAACTATGGCTACACCTTC. The V and J genes are TRBV28 and TRBJ1-2; 9 positions match TRBD1. Unmatched junction bases numbered 10, after V lost 2 bases and J lost 0 bases. Germline lookup yields CDR1 MDHEN and CDR2 SYDVKM. The CDR3 spans 18 residues.

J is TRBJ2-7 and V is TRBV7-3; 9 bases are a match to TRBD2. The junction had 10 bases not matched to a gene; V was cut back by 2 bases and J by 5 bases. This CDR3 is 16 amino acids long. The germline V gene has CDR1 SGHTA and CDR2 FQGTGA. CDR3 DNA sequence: TGTGCCAGCAGCTTATCGGCTAGCGGGACGGGTCACGAGCAGTACTTC. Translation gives CASSLSASGTGHEQYF.

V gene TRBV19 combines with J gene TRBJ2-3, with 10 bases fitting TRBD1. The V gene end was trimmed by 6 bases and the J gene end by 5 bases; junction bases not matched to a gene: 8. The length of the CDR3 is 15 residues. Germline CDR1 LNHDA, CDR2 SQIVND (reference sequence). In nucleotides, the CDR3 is TGTGCCAGTAGGCCGGGACAGGGGAAGGAAGATACGCAGTATTTT. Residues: CASRPGQGKEDTQYF.

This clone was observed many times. The CDR3 loop is CASSNWAHNSPLHF. The CDR3 nucleotides are TGTGCCAGTAGTAACTGGGCCCATAATTCACCCCTCCACTTT. The V gene is TRBV19, the J gene TRBJ1-6, with D unresolved. Per the germline V gene, CDR1 is LNHDA and CDR2 is SQIVND (reference sequence). Between the trimmed V and J ends, which lost 4 bases and 5 bases, there was a span of 9 bases. The CDR3 covers 14 residues.

The DNA for the CDR3 is TGTGCCACCAGCAGAGCCCTGGGGGGCTACAATGAGCAGTTCTTC. Translated: CATSRALGGYNEQFF. The chain combines TRBV15 with TRBJ2-1; TRBD2 might be the D (6 bases). Germline CDR1 reads LNHNV; CDR2 reads YYDKDF (reference sequence). Trimming pared 1 base from V and 3 bases from J, leaving 10 bases between. There are 15 residues in the CDR3.

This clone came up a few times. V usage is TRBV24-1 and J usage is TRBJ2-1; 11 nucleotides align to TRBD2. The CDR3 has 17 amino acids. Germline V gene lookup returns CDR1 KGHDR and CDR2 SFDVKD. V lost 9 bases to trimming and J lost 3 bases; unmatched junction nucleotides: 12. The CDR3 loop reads CATGVGLAGGIYNEQFF. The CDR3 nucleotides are TGTGCCACCGGCGTCGGGCTAGCGGGAGGAATCTACAATGAGCAGTTCTTC.

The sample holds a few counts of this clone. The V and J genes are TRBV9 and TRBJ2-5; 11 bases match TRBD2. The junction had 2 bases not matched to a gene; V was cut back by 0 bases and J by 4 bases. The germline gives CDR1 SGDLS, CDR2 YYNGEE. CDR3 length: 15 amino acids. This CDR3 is CASSVGGTSGETQYF. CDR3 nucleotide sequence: TGTGCCAGCAGCGTAGGCGGGACTAGCGGAGAGACCCAGTACTTC.

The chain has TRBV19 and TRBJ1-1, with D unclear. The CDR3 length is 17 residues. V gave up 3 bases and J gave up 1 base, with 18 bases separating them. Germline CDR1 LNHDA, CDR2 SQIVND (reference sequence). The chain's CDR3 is CASSIPTFASRNTEAFF. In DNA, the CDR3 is TGTGCCAGTAGTATTCCCACCTTTGCTTCGAGGAACACTGAAGCTTTCTTT.

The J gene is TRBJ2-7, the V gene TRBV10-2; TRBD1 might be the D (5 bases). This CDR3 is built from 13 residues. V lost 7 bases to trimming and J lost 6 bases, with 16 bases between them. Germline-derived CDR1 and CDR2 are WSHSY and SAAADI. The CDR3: CASMKGEVSEQYF. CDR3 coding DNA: TGCGCCAGCATGAAAGGGGAAGTAAGCGAGCAGTACTTC.

In DNA form, the CDR3 reads TGTGCCTGGACCCAGTTGGCGGGAGTAGGAGAGCAGTACTTC. Amino acid sequence: CAWTQLAGVGEQYF. V and J are TRBV30 and TRBJ2-7; TRBD2 agrees at 7 bases. Trimming at V came to 4 bases and at J to 7 bases, leaving 13 bases not matched to a gene. Germline V gene lookup returns CDR1 GTSNPN and CDR2 SVGIG (reference sequence). The CDR3 contains 14 residues.

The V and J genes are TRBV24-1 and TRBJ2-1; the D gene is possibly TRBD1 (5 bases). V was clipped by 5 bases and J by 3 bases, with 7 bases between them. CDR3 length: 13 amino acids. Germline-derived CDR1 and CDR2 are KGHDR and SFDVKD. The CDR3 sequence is CATSADNYNEQFF. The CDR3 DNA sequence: TGTGCCACCAGTGCGGACAACTACAATGAGCAGTTCTTC.

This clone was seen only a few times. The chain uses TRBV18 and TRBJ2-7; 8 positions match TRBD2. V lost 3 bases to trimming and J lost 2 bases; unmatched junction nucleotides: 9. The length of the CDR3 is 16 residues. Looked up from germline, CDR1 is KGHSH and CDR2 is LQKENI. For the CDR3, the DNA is TGTGCCAGCTCACCCCCACTTAGCGGGGCTCCCTACGAGCAGTACTTC. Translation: CASSPPLSGAPYEQYF.

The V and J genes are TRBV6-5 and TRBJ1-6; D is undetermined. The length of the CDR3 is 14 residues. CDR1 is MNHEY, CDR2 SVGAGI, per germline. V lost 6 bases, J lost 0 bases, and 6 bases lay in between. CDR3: CASRGSSYNSPLHF. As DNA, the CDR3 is TGTGCCAGCAGGGGGAGCTCCTATAATTCACCCCTCCACTTT.

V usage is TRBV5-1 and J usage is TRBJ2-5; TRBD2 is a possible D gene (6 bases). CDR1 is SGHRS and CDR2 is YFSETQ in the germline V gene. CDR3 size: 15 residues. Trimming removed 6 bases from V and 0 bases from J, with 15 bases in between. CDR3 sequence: CASKKGPGDQETQYF. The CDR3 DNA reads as TGCGCCAGCAAGAAGGGGCCGGGGGACCAAGAGACCCAGTACTTC.

CDR3 sequence (DNA): TGTGCCAGCAGCTTAACCCAGGGAACTAACTACGAGCAGTACTTC. Protein product: CASSLTQGTNYEQYF. V usage is TRBV7-9 and J usage is TRBJ2-7, with D tentatively TRBD1 (5 bases). This CDR3 is built from 15 residues. Germline CDR1 and CDR2: SEHNR and FQNEAQ (reference sequence). The germline V and J ends were trimmed by 2 bases and 3 bases, with 14 bases remaining between them.